Listed here are 12 T cell receptor beta chains from one sample, sequenced in a study of beta chain features in type 1 diabetes. Notes on the study in general: Significant though moderate, a shortening of TCRB CDR3s appeared in all four CD4+ subsets of Type 1 diabetes patients.

These receptors are not linked to any known antigen. The authors reverse transcribed all of the isolated RNA, so sequencing captured expressed TCRB transcripts. Measured with immunoSEQ multiplex PCR; TCRdb has only the in-frame clones, and not every one. This table holds approximately 600,000 clones, over 10% found once. Sequencing was done on a sample of naive CD4+ T cells from blood. The receptors shown here come from a man younger than 40 with type 1 diabetes.

This clone showed up just a few times. J is TRBJ2-5 and V is TRBV5-1; D possibly corresponds to TRBD1 (6 bases). The CDR3 sequence is 15 residues long. Trimming removed 0 bases at V and 4 bases at J, with 13 bases between. Germline V CDR1 and CDR2: SGHRS, YFSETQ. Written as DNA, the CDR3 is TGCGCCAGCAGCTTGGTTCGCTCCAGGGGAGAGACCCAGTACTTC. Amino acid sequence: CASSLVRSRGETQYF.

This clone turned up a few times. The V call is TRBV30, the J call TRBJ2-2, with unresolved D. CDR1 GTSNPN and CDR2 SVGIG come from the germline V gene (reference sequence). V lost 0 bases to trimming and J lost 6 bases, with 8 bases between them. The CDR3 covers 13 residues. CDR3 nucleotide sequence: TGTGCCTGGAGTGTAATAACCGCCGGGGAGCTGTTTTTT. This sequence encodes CAWSVITAGELFF.

The chain links TRBV15 to TRBJ1-6, with unresolved D. Trimming removed 0 bases from V and 5 bases from J, with 11 bases in between. Germline V gene sequence: CDR1 LNHNV, CDR2 YYDKDF (reference sequence). The CDR3 length is 16 residues. CDR3 sequence: CATSRDEWQNNSPLHF. In nucleotides, the CDR3 is TGTGCCACCAGCAGAGATGAATGGCAGAATAATTCACCCCTCCACTTT.

The chain combines TRBV29-1 with TRBJ1-1, with D unclear. Germline V gives CDR1 SQVTM, CDR2 ANQGSEA. V lost 5 bases and J 3 bases, leaving 10 bases between the germline ends. This CDR3 comprises 12 residues. In DNA form, the CDR3 reads TGCAGCGTTAGGGTTTCGGACACTGAAGCTTTCTTT. This encodes CSVRVSDTEAFF.

The CDR3 coding sequence is TGTGCCAGCAGCGTAGCAGGATTCGACTATGGCTACACCTTC. Protein: CASSVAGFDYGYTF. The chain combines TRBV9 with TRBJ1-2; D unresolved. The CDR3 runs to 14 residues. The germline V gene has CDR1 SGDLS and CDR2 YYNGEE. V was pared by 0 bases and J by 3 bases, with 9 bases between.

The chain recombines TRBV25-1 with TRBJ2-7; D gene unclear. Germline CDR1 and CDR2: MGHDK and SYGVNS. V gave up 3 bases and J gave up 0 bases, with 18 bases separating them. The CDR3 is 17 residues long. The CDR3 sequence is CASSDSGSKASSYEQYF. The CDR3 nucleotides read TGTGCCAGCAGTGATTCGGGCAGCAAAGCCAGCTCCTACGAGCAGTACTTC.

The chain couples TRBV9 to TRBJ1-3; no clear D. The V and J ends lost 2 bases and 0 bases respectively, with 6 bases between them. The CDR3 spans 14 residues. CDR1 is SGDLS and CDR2 is YYNGEE in the germline V gene. In nucleotides, the CDR3 is TGTGCCAGCAGCGTTCAGACCTCTGGAAACACCATATATTTT. Its translation: CASSVQTSGNTIYF.

A few counts support this clone. This CDR3 reads CASSFGTAAGDSPLHF. The CDR3 DNA reads TGTGCCAGCAGTTTCGGGACAGCGGCGGGGGATTCACCCCTCCACTTT. This rearrangement joins TRBV6-5 to TRBJ1-6; TRBD1 agrees at 7 bases. This CDR3 comprises 16 residues. The germline gives CDR1 MNHEY, CDR2 SVGAGI. The V and J ends lost 4 bases and 8 bases, in that order; junction bases with no gene match: 11.

This clone has only a few counts. This CDR3 reads CASSLGRTGTYEQYF. CDR3 sequence (DNA): TGCGCCAGCAGCTTGGGACGGACAGGGACCTACGAGCAGTACTTC. The genes are TRBV5-1 and TRBJ2-7; 8 nucleotides align to TRBD1. The germline gives CDR1 SGHRS, CDR2 YFSETQ. V lost 0 bases to trimming and J lost 2 bases; unmatched junction nucleotides: 4. The CDR3 runs 15 residues.

There are a few counts of this clone. The chain couples TRBV5-4 to TRBJ2-5, with TRBD2 matching 7 bases. CDR3 size: 15 residues. The germline V gene has CDR1 SGHNT and CDR2 YYREEE (reference sequence). The trim removed 1 base at V and 4 bases at J, leaving 7 bases unmatched. The chain's CDR3 is CASSLRLSGVETQYF. The CDR3 nucleotides are TGTGCCAGCAGCTTGCGTCTAAGCGGGGTAGAGACCCAGTACTTC.

The chain couples TRBV7-2 to TRBJ2-2, with D uncertain. CDR3 length equals 13 residues. Per germline, CDR1 SGHTA and CDR2 FQGNSA. V lost 4 bases and J 1 base, leaving 4 bases between the germline ends. This CDR3 reads CASSWGNTGELFF. CDR3 nucleotide sequence: TGTGCCAGCAGCTGGGGGAACACCGGGGAGCTGTTTTTT.

Only a few counts were recorded for this clone. The rearrangement links TRBV7-9 to TRBJ1-2, with D tentatively TRBD1 (5 bases). Trimming removed 5 bases at V and 8 bases at J, with 15 bases between. From germline, CDR1 is SEHNR and CDR2 FQNEAQ (reference sequence). CDR3 size: 13 residues. The CDR3 is CASSKSRVNGYTF. In DNA form, the CDR3 reads TGTGCCAGCAGCAAGAGCAGGGTAAACGGCTACACCTTC. The whole variable domain, remainder taken from reference TRBV7-9 and TRBJ1-2, is DTGVSQNPRHKITKRGQNVTFRCDPISEHNRLYWYRQTLGQGPEFLTYFQNEAQLEKSRLLSDRFSAERPKGSFSTLEIQRTEQGDSAMYLCASSKSRVNGYTFGSGTRLTVV.